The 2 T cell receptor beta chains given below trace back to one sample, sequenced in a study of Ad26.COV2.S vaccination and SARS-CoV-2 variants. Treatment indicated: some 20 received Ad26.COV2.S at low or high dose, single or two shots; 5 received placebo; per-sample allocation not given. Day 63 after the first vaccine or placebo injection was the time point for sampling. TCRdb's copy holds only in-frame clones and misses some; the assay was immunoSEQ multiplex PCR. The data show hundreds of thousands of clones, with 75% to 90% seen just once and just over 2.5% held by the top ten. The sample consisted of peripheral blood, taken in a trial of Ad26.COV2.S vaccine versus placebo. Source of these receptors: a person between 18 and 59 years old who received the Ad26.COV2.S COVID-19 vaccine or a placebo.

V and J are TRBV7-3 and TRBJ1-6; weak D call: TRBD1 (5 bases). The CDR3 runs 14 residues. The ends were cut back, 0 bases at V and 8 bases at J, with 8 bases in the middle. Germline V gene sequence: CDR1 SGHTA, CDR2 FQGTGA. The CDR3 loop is CASSLTSGDSPLHF. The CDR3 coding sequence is TGTGCCAGCAGCTTAACCTCGGGGGATTCACCCCTCCACTTT.

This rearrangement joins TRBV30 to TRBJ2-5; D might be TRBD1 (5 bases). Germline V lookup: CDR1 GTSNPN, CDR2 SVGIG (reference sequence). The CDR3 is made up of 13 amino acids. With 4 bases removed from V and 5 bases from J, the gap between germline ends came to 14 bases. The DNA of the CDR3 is TGTGCCTGGATTGCTGGGGCTGGGGAGACCCAGTACTTC. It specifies CAWIAGAGETQYF.